One and the same sample provided the 8 T cell receptor beta chains below, sequenced in a study of cytomegalovirus exposure and HLA in healthy donors. 13 Jbeta primers and 60 Vbeta primers were used for the PCR. Some clones are missing from TCRdb's copy, which holds only in-frame ones; the method was immunoSEQ multiplex PCR. This table holds some 110,000 clones, 65% to 90% found once. The sequenced material came from PBMCs. The receptors here all came from a man aged 25 to 40 in good health and CMV-seronegative.

Of note for this clone: The junction and the germline gene differ at one end; a read error may be behind it. This sequence joins TRBV7-9 and TRBJ2-5; D possibly corresponds to TRBD1 (7 bases). Germline V gives CDR1 SEHNR, CDR2 FQNEAQ (reference sequence). The CDR3 is made up of 16 amino acids. The CDR3 sequence is CSSSFSQGGTQETQYF. The DNA for the CDR3 is TGTTCCAGCAGCTTCAGTCAGGGGGGAACACAAGAGACCCAGTACTTC.

This chain uses TRBV10-3 with TRBJ2-6, with D perhaps TRBD1 (5 bases). Germline values: CDR1 ENHRY, CDR2 SYGVKD. V gave up 2 bases and J gave up 4 bases, with 6 bases separating them. CDR3 length equals 14 residues. The CDR3 bases are TGTGCCATCAGTGAGGGGGCAGGGGCCAACGTCCTGACTTTC. Protein sequence: CAISEGAGANVLTF.

The genes are TRBV5-4 and TRBJ1-1, with 8 bases lining up with TRBD1. V gave up 0 bases and J gave up 1 base; unmatched junction bases: 2. CDR3 length: 15 residues. Germline loops: CDR1 SGHNT, CDR2 YYREEE (reference sequence). Here the CDR3 DNA reads TGTGCCAGCAGCTTGGCCGGGACAGGGAACACTGAAGCTTTCTTT. Residues: CASSLAGTGNTEAFF.

J is TRBJ2-5 and V is TRBV7-8, with TRBD2 as a possible D gene (6 bases). The CDR3 runs 14 residues. The V and J ends lost 2 bases and 4 bases respectively, with 11 bases between them. Germline assignment: CDR1 SGHVS and CDR2 FQNEAQ. The CDR3 is CASSLSRRGETQYF. The CDR3 bases are TGTGCCAGCAGCTTATCCCGGCGGGGAGAGACCCAGTACTTC.

The chain links TRBV15 to TRBJ2-7, with 7 bases matching TRBD2. The CDR3 is 15 residues long. Germline CDR1 and CDR2: LNHNV and YYDKDF (reference sequence). Trimming cost V 2 bases and J 4 bases; bases outside gene matches: 8. CDR3 in amino acids: CATSRPGGGDYEQYF. CDR3 nucleotides: TGTGCCACCAGCAGACCCGGGGGAGGGGATTACGAGCAGTACTTC.

The rearrangement joins TRBV7-2 to TRBJ2-7, with TRBD2 identical over 9 bases. The germline V gene has CDR1 SGHTA and CDR2 FQGNSA. The CDR3 runs to 15 residues. Unmatched junction bases numbered 6, after V lost 2 bases and J lost 4 bases. CDR3 in amino acids: CASSLSGGRIYEQYF. Here the CDR3 DNA reads TGTGCCAGCAGCTTAAGCGGGGGGCGTATTTACGAGCAGTACTTC.

This chain joins TRBV7-2 and TRBJ2-7; 8 nucleotides agree with TRBD2. The V gene end was trimmed by 2 bases and the J gene end by 0 bases; junction bases not matched to a gene: 9. The CDR3 length is 17 residues. Germline V gene lookup returns CDR1 SGHTA and CDR2 FQGNSA. CDR3 bases: TGTGCCAGCAGCTTATATGTTGCGGGGGGATCCTCCTACGAGCAGTACTTC. This encodes CASSLYVAGGSSYEQYF. The full variable domain, with the rest looked up from reference TRBV7-2 and TRBJ2-7, is GAGVSQSPSNKVTEKGKDVELRCDPISGHTALYWYRQSLGQGLEFLIYFQGNSAPDKSGLPSDRFSAERTGGSVSTLTIQRTQQEDSAVYLCASSLYVAGGSSYEQYFGPGTRLTVT.

V gene TRBV9 combines with J gene TRBJ2-2, with TRBD2 matching 12 bases. Germline V gene lookup returns CDR1 SGDLS and CDR2 YYNGEE. V was pared by 2 bases and J by 3 bases, with 8 bases of the junction left unmatched. This CDR3 contains 18 residues. The CDR3 sequence is CASSVLSSGGEDTGELFF. The CDR3 DNA reads as TGTGCCAGCAGCGTTTTGTCTAGCGGGGGGGAGGACACCGGGGAGCTGTTTTTT.